This T cell receptor beta chain came from a study of T-cell reconstitution after alpha-beta-depleted transplantation in children. This clonotype was counted many times. What it binds is unknown. Study-wide results and limits: Counts and diversity of T cells one year after transplant came mostly from newly produced T cells. Alpha-beta T cells present about two months after transplant were reported to originate from several hundred expanded graft clones.

In germline, CDR1 is MNHNS, CDR2 SASEGT. The CDR3 consists of 13 residues. Unmatched junction bases numbered 4, after V lost 10 bases and J lost 8 bases. Unique molecular identifiers tagged the TCRbeta library. TCRdb independently ran MiXCR on the PCR reads; one entry per CDR3 protein. The table records 120,000 to 150,000 distinct CDR3 sequences, roughly 8.8% of them present only once. The chain is built from TRBV6-1 and TRBJ2-1; 14 nucleotides agree with TRBD2. The sequencing here drew on PBMCs, mostly from graft donor cells, taken 180 days after TCRalphabeta/CD19-depleted stem cell transplant. The source of this sequence is a female patient between 2 and 15 years old who had a stem cell transplant for congenital amegakaryocytic thrombocytopenia, so the T cells may come from the graft donor. This CDR3 reads CATRLAGGHEQFF. Written as DNA, the CDR3 is TGTGCCACACGACTAGCGGGAGGGCATGAGCAGTTCTTC.